The sample holds a few counts of the clone carrying this T cell receptor beta chain. Its specificity is not known. The data were taken from a study of cytomegalovirus exposure and HLA in healthy donors. Overall study findings and caveats: Most TCR sequences showed up rarely, but some public TCRs showed up in many donors. A missense DCLRE1C variant was associated with V- and J-gene trimming of TCR beta chains in a later analysis, and an independent cohort replicated the association. Fewer N-insertions (relative to the 666-donor mean) were reportedly seen in an Asian-associated ancestry cluster in a later analysis.

Germline V lookup: CDR1 SGHRS, CDR2 YFSETQ. This CDR3 is 15 amino acids long. V was trimmed by 4 bases and J by 7 bases, leaving 17 bases between them. The PCR employed 60 Vbeta primers together with 13 Jbeta primers. Repertoires were generated with immunoSEQ multiplex PCR, while TCRdb's copy carries only in-frame clones and drops some. Of more than 95,000 clones listed, roughly 66% are singletons. This TCR derives from a man aged 60 to 69 in good health and CMV-seropositive. V usage is TRBV5-1 and J usage is TRBJ2-2; a weak D match, TRBD2 (5 bases). Sample: PBMCs. The CDR3 DNA is TGCGCCAGCAGCGAGAAAGCGGAGGTTATCGGGGAGCTGTTTTTT. Protein product: CASSEKAEVIGELFF.